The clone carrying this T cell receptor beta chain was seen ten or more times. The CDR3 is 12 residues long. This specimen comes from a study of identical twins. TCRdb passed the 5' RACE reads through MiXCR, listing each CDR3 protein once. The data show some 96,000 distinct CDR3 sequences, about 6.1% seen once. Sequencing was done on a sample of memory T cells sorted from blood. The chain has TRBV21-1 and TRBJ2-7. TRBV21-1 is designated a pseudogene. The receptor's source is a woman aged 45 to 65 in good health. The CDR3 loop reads CASSKALPEQYV. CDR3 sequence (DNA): TGTGCCAGCAGCAAAGCGCTCCCGGAGCAGTACGTC.